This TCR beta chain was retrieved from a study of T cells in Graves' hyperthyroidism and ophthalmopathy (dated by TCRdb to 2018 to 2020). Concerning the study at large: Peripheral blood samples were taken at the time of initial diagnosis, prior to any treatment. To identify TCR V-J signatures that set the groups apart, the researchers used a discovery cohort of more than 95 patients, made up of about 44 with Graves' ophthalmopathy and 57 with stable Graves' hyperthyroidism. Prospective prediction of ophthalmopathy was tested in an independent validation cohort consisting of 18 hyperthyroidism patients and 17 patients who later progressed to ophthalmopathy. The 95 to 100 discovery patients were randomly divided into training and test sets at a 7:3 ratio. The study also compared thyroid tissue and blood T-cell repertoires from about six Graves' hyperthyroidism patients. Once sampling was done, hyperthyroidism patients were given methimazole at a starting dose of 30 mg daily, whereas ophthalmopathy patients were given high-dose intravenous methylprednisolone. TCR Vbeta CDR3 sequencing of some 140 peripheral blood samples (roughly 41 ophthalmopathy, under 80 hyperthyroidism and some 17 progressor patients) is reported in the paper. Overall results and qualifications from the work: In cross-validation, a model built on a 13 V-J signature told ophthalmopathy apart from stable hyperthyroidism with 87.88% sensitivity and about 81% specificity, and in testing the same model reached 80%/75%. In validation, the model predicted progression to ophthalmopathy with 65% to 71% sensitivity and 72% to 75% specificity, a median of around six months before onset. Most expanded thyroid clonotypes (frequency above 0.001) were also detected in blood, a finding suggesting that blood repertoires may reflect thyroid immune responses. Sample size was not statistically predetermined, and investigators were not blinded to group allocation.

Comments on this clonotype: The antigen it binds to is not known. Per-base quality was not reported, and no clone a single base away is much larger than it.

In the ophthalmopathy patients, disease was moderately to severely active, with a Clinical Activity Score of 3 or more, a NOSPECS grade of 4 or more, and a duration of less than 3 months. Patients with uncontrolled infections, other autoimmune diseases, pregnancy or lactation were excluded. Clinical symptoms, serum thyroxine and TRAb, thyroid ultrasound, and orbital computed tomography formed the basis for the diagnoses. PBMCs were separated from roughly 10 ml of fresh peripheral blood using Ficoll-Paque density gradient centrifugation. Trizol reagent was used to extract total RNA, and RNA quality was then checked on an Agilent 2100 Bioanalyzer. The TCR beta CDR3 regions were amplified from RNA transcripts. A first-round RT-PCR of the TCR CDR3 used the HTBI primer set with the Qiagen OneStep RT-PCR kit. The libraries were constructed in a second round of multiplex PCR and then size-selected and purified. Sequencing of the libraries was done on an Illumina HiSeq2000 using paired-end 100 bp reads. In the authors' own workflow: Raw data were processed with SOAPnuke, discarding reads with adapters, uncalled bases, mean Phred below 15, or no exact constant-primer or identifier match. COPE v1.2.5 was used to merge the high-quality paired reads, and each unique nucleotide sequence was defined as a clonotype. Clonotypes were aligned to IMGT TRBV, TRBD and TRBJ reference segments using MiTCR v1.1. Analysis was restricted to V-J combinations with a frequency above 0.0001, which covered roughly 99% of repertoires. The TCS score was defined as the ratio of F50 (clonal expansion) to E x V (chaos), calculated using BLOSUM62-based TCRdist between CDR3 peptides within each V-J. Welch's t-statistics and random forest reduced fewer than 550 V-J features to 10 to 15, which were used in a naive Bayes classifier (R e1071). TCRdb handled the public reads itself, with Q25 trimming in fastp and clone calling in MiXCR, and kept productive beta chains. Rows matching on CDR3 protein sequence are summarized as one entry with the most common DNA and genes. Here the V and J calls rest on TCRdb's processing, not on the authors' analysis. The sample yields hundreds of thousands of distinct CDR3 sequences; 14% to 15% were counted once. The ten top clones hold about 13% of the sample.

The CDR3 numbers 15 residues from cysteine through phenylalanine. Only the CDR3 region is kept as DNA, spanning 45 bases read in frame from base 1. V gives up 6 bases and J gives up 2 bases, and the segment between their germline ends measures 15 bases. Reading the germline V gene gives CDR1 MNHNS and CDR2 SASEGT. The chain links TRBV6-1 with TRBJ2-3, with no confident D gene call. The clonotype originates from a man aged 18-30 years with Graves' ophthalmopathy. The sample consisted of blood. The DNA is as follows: TGTGCCAGCAGCTTGGGTAGGGCATCCACAGATACGCAGTATTTT. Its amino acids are CASSLGRASTDTQYF.